The 21 T cell receptor beta chains below were found in one sample sequenced in a study of T cells in localized non-small cell lung cancer (TCRdb year 2020). The library was generated by the immunoSEQ multiplex PCR assay. TCRdb limited this immuneACCESS table to in-frame rearrangements with V and J called. A share of clones is missing; checked studies link under half to unresolved V genes, and the rest is unexplained. The sample records 40,000 or so clones, around 85% of which are singletons. The top ten hold 5% to 7% of the sample. This sample comprised peripheral blood, obtained before any cancer treatment. The receptors were sampled from a man aged 40 to 75 with stage I lung adenocarcinoma.

The genes are TRBV5-1 and TRBJ2-5; 10 bases align to TRBD1. V dropped 4 bases and J dropped 5; count of bases not matched to a gene: 8. Germline V lookup: CDR1 SGHRS, CDR2 YFSETQ. This CDR3 spans 15 amino acids. The chain's CDR3 is CASSRGTGAGETQYF. CDR3 DNA: TGCGCCAGCAGCCGGGGGACAGGGGCCGGTGAGACCCAGTACTTC.

The chain employs TRBV18 and TRBJ2-1; TRBD2 agrees at 8 bases. The V gene's germline CDR1 is KGHSH and CDR2 LQKENI. This CDR3 is 16 amino acids long. V dropped 5 bases and J dropped 8; count of bases not matched to a gene: 14. The CDR3 loop reads CASSRRSAGGPDEQFF. In nucleotides, the CDR3 is TGTGCCAGCTCAAGACGTTCGGCGGGAGGCCCCGATGAGCAGTTCTTC.

This CDR3 reads CASSRTGTSDHNEQFF. The DNA for the CDR3 is TGCGCCAGCAGCCGAACCGGGACTAGCGATCATAATGAGCAGTTCTTC. V usage is TRBV4-1 and J usage is TRBJ2-1, with TRBD2 matching over 10 bases. Trimming removed 4 bases from V and 7 bases from J; junction bases left unmatched: 10. The length of the CDR3 is 16 residues. Germline CDR1 MGHRA, CDR2 YSYEKL.

The chain is built from TRBV4-2 and TRBJ1-4, with unresolved D. Germline assignment: CDR1 LGHNA and CDR2 YNFKEQ. The CDR3 consists of 15 residues. V dropped 1 base and J dropped 5 bases, with 11 bases sitting between them. The CDR3 sequence: CASSQGGLGNEKLFF. The DNA for the CDR3 is TGTGCCAGCAGCCAAGGAGGGCTGGGAAATGAAAAACTGTTTTTT.

The table lists this clone with a few counts. This chain links TRBV16 with TRBJ1-1; the D is unclear. Germline V gene sequence: CDR1 KGHSY, CDR2 FQNENV. CDR3 length: 12 residues. The V and J ends lost 3 bases and 7 bases respectively, with 9 bases between them. This CDR3 is CASSHQFGEAFF. CDR3 sequence (DNA): TGTGCCAGCAGCCATCAATTTGGTGAAGCTTTCTTT.

In its sample, this clone was seen once. In nucleotides, the CDR3 is TGTGCCAGCAATGTGGGAGTTGGTTATGGCTACACCTTC. It specifies CASNVGVGYGYTF. The chain has TRBV6-1 and TRBJ1-2; unclear D gene. CDR1 is MNHNS, CDR2 SASEGT, per germline. This CDR3 contains 13 residues. V dropped 7 bases and J dropped 5 bases, with 14 bases sitting between them.

The chain links TRBV27 to TRBJ1-1; D is uncertain. Trimming took 2 bases from V and 3 from J, leaving 7 bases between them. This CDR3 comprises 13 residues. The germline V gene encodes CDR1 MNHEY and CDR2 SMNVEV (reference sequence). DNA of the CDR3: TGTGCCAGCAGTTTAACGGGGTACACTGAAGCTTTCTTT. This sequence encodes CASSLTGYTEAFF.

V is TRBV7-9 and J is TRBJ2-1; D call uncertain. The CDR3 covers 12 residues. Per germline, CDR1 SEHNR and CDR2 FQNEAQ (reference sequence). Trimming left V 2 bases short and J 15 bases short, with 14 bases between. CDR3 coding DNA: TGTGCCAGCAGCTTAAGGCAAGAAGGGCGGTTCTTC. Residues: CASSLRQEGRFF. The full variable domain, with the rest looked up from reference TRBV7-9 and TRBJ2-1, is DTGVSQNPRHKITKRGQNVTFRCDPISEHNRLYWYRQTLGQGPEFLTYFQNEAQLEKSRLLSDRFSAERPKGSFSTLEIQRTEQGDSAMYLCASSLRQEGRFFGPGTRLTVL.

Of note for this clone: The germline gene is not matched at one end of the junction; a read error may be the cause. V is TRBV28 and J is TRBJ2-1; D is uncertain. Germline CDR1 reads MDHEN; CDR2 reads SYDVKM. The CDR3 runs to 12 residues. CDR3 sequence reads: CDSDGPYNEQFF. The CDR3 nucleotides are TGTGACAGCGACGGCCCCTACAATGAGCAGTTCTTC.

As regards this clone: An end of the junction does not agree with germline; a read error may underlie this. The chain combines TRBV7-9 with TRBJ2-5; perhaps TRBD1 as D (5 bases). In germline, CDR1 is SEHNR, CDR2 FQNEAQ (reference sequence). This CDR3 has 12 amino acids. In DNA form, the CDR3 reads TGTGCTAGCAGCTTAGGGGTCCGCACCCAGTACTTC. Translated: CASSLGVRTQYF.

The gene calls are TRBV5-8 and TRBJ2-1, with D tentatively TRBD1 (6 bases). The germline V gene encodes CDR1 SGHTS and CDR2 YDEGEE. The CDR3 loop spans 14 amino acids. V lost 0 bases and J lost 5, with 9 bases in between. For the CDR3, the DNA is TGTGCCAGCAGCTTGGTGGGGGCAAACAATGAGCAGTTCTTC. Translating it yields CASSLVGANNEQFF.

V usage is TRBV7-2 and J usage is TRBJ1-2; perhaps TRBD1 as D (6 bases). Trimming removed 7 bases from V and 2 bases from J, with 17 bases in between. Germline V gene data show CDR1 as SGHTA and CDR2 as FQGNSA. The CDR3 has 15 residues. CDR3 bases: TGTGCCAGCACCCTGAACAGGGACACCAACTATGGCTACACCTTC. This codes for CASTLNRDTNYGYTF.

This clone was counted a single time. The chain is built from TRBV18 and TRBJ2-3; D gene unclear. This CDR3 is 13 amino acids long. V dropped 2 bases and J dropped 0 bases, with 3 bases sitting between them. Germline assignment: CDR1 KGHSH and CDR2 LQKENI. The CDR3 here is CASSPASTDTQYF. CDR3 nucleotides: TGTGCCAGCTCACCAGCTAGCACAGATACGCAGTATTTT.

V and J are TRBV20-1 and TRBJ2-5; D is perhaps TRBD2 (5 bases). V dropped 7 bases and J dropped 2 bases, with 8 bases sitting between them. Germline assignment: CDR1 DFQATT and CDR2 SNEGSKA (reference sequence). There are 11 residues in the CDR3. DNA of the CDR3: TGCAGTGGGACTCTACAAGAGACCCAGTACTTC. Translating it yields CSGTLQETQYF.

Notes on this clone: The junction departs from the called germline gene at one end, perhaps through a read error. This chain's CDR3 is CSLEGGVGDTQYF. The CDR3 coding sequence is TGCAGCCTTGAAGGAGGTGTCGGGGATACGCAGTATTTT. V is TRBV29-1 and J is TRBJ2-3; possible D gene TRBD2, 5 bases. This CDR3 is 13 amino acids long. Germline V CDR1 and CDR2: SQVTM, ANQGSEA.

This chain uses TRBV7-8 with TRBJ2-5; D gene unclear. V lost 3 bases and J 9 bases, leaving 5 bases between the germline ends. CDR3 length equals 10 residues. CDR1 is SGHVS, CDR2 FQNEAQ, per germline. The CDR3 loop is CASSFDPQYF. In DNA form, the CDR3 reads TGTGCCAGCAGCTTCGATCCCCAGTACTTC.

This clone was seen a single time. The chain has TRBV7-3 and TRBJ2-1, with 9 bases aligning to TRBD2. Germline lookup yields CDR1 SGHTA and CDR2 FQGTGA. The CDR3 length is 15 residues. With 5 bases clipped from V and 4 bases from J, the junction kept 6 bases outside the gene matches. The CDR3 loop reads CASSRGLAQYNEQFF. The CDR3 region has the DNA TGTGCCAGCAGCAGGGGACTAGCCCAATACAATGAGCAGTTCTTC.

The chain links TRBV7-2 to TRBJ1-1; D perhaps matches TRBD1 (5 bases). Trimming cost V 10 bases and J 1 base, with 10 bases left between them. The CDR3 spans 12 residues. Germline CDR1 is SGHTA and CDR2 is FQGNSA. The CDR3 coding sequence is TGTGCCACAGGACACACGAACACTGAAGCTTTCTTT. Its translation: CATGHTNTEAFF.

The J gene is TRBJ2-7, the V gene TRBV28, with 10 positions matching TRBD2. J gave up 1 base and V 6 bases, and 18 bases lay outside the gene matches. The CDR3 totals 19 residues. Germline lookup yields CDR1 MDHEN and CDR2 SYDVKM. The CDR3 is CASRDLWGVGAGGSYEQYF. The CDR3 DNA reads TGTGCCAGCAGGGATTTATGGGGAGTGGGAGCGGGAGGGTCCTACGAGCAGTACTTC.

The rearrangement uses TRBV18 and TRBJ1-1; D unclear. Trimming removed 5 bases at V and 8 bases at J, with 18 bases between. Germline assignment: CDR1 KGHSH and CDR2 LQKENI. This CDR3 region has 14 residues. In nucleotides, the CDR3 is TGTGCCAGCTCATCCTCCTCCTCTTTGAGGGAAGCTTTCTTT. Translating gives CASSSSSSLREAFF.

V is TRBV25-1 and J is TRBJ1-1, with D tentatively TRBD1 (6 bases). This CDR3 comprises 15 residues. Germline values: CDR1 MGHDK, CDR2 SYGVNS. With 3 bases removed from V and 1 base from J, the gap between germline ends came to 12 bases. DNA for the CDR3: TGTGCCAGCAGTGACTTCCTGGGACAGAACACTGAAGCTTTCTTT. This encodes CASSDFLGQNTEAFF.